Presented here are 27 T cell receptor beta chains from one specimen sequenced in a study of T cell responses to AZD1222 COVID-19 vaccine (dated by TCRdb to the early 2020s). The receptor library was made with the immunoSEQ multiplex PCR assay. TCRdb took this table from immuneACCESS and kept in-frame rearrangements with V and J called. Such tables lack part of the clones; where checked against another copy, unresolved V genes explain under half of the gap, and the rest is unexplained. The sample table records some 150,000 clones; roughly nine tenths of these occur just once. The ten largest clones represent around 3.1% of the sample. The time point label on this specimen signifies: baseline before first vaccination. This sample comprised peripheral blood, obtained on day 0 of AZD1222 vaccination. These receptors all come from an adult in good health.

This clone was seen just once. This chain uses TRBV9 with TRBJ2-5, with 10 positions matching TRBD2. This CDR3 has 14 amino acids. CDR1 SGDLS and CDR2 YYNGEE come from the germline V gene. J was trimmed by 5 bases and V by 4 bases; bases with no gene match: 5. This CDR3 reads CASSKGTSVETQYF. CDR3 bases: TGTGCCAGCAGCAAGGGGACTAGCGTGGAGACCCAGTACTTC. Using reference TRBV9 and TRBJ2-5 for the parts outside the CDR3, the full variable domain is DSGVTQTPKHLITATGQRVTLRCSPRSGDLSVYWYQQSLDQGLQFLIQYYNGEERAKGNILERFSAQQFPDLHSELNLSSLELGDSALYFCASSKGTSVETQYFGPGTRLLVL.

The V and J genes are TRBV6-6 and TRBJ1-1; a weak D match, TRBD1 (5 bases). V gave up 0 bases and J gave up 0 bases, with 5 bases separating them. Germline V gene lookup returns CDR1 MNHNY and CDR2 SVGAGI (reference sequence). CDR3 size: 14 residues. The CDR3 is CASSYSTVNTEAFF. The CDR3 DNA follows: TGTGCCAGCAGTTACTCGACAGTGAACACTGAAGCTTTCTTT.

The CDR3 DNA is TGTGCCAGCAGTGAAAAAAGGGGACAGGGACGGAACACTGAAGCTTTCTTT. Protein: CASSEKRGQGRNTEAFF. The genes are TRBV6-1 and TRBJ1-1; 9 positions match TRBD1. The V and J ends lost 2 bases and 1 base, in that order; junction bases with no gene match: 8. Germline-derived CDR1 and CDR2 are MNHNS and SASEGT. The CDR3 covers 17 residues.

In this sample, this clone turned up a few times. The chain uses TRBV11-3 and TRBJ1-2, with D hard to call. Between the trimmed V and J ends, which lost 8 bases and 14 bases, there was a span of 12 bases. This CDR3 contains 9 residues. CDR1 and CDR2 from the germline V gene are SGHNT and YENEEA. CDR3 amino acids: CASPLGWTF. The DNA for the CDR3 is TGTGCCAGCCCCCTCGGGTGGACCTTC.

This chain links TRBV7-2 with TRBJ1-5; unclear D gene. The length of the CDR3 is 12 residues. V lost 8 bases to trimming and J lost 7 bases, with 12 bases between them. The germline V gene has CDR1 SGHTA and CDR2 FQGNSA. The CDR3 spells CASAYGGQPQHF. The DNA of the CDR3 is TGTGCCAGCGCCTATGGTGGGCAGCCCCAGCATTTT.

The V gene is TRBV28, the J gene TRBJ1-3; D gene ambiguous. The CDR3 consists of 12 residues. V was shortened by 10 bases and J by 0 bases, with 7 bases between the two germline ends. Germline loops: CDR1 MDHEN, CDR2 SYDVKM. DNA of the CDR3: TGTGCCACTCCGCTCTCTGGAAACACCATATATTTT. Residues: CATPLSGNTIYF. The complete variable domain, with remaining parts taken from reference TRBV28 and TRBJ1-3, reads DVKVTQSSRYLVKRTGEKVFLECVQDMDHENMFWYRQDPGLGLRLIYFSYDVKMKEKGDIPEGYSVSREKKERFSLILESASTNQTSMYLCATPLSGNTIYFGEGSWLTVV.

V gene TRBV4-2 combines with J gene TRBJ1-6; D might be TRBD1 (6 bases). Germline CDR1 is LGHNA and CDR2 is YNFKEQ. The CDR3 loop spans 14 amino acids. V lost 5 bases and J lost 7, with 12 bases in between. Here the CDR3 reads CASSITGKNSPLHF. The CDR3 DNA reads TGTGCCAGCAGCATTACAGGGAAGAATTCACCCCTCCACTTT.

V and J are TRBV14 and TRBJ1-4; maybe TRBD1 (5 bases). CDR3 length: 15 amino acids. CDR1 and CDR2 (germline): SGHDN, FVKESK. V dropped 1 base and J dropped 0 bases, with 6 bases sitting between them. The CDR3 reads CASSQVGATNEKLFF. Written as DNA, the CDR3 is TGTGCCAGCAGCCAAGTAGGGGCAACTAATGAAAAACTGTTTTTT.

This clone appeared a single time. The rearrangement links TRBV7-2 to TRBJ2-2, with TRBD1 matching 7 bases. This CDR3 is 14 amino acids long. Germline-derived CDR1 and CDR2 are SGHTA and FQGNSA. Trimming removed 4 bases from V and 8 bases from J; junction bases left unmatched: 7. CDR3 residues: CASSSNRGIGELFF. The CDR3 DNA reads as TGTGCCAGCAGCTCCAACAGGGGCATAGGGGAGCTGTTTTTT.

In its sample, this clone was seen once. The chain uses TRBV4-1 and TRBJ2-7; TRBD1 matches at 9 bases. V shed 0 bases, J shed 3 bases, and the junction held 3 bases outside the gene matches. CDR3 length: 15 amino acids. CDR1 and CDR2 from the germline V gene are MGHRA and YSYEKL. The chain's CDR3 is CASSQEGQGFYEQYF. The CDR3 DNA reads TGCGCCAGCAGCCAAGAAGGACAGGGGTTCTACGAGCAGTACTTC.

A single count supports this clone. The chain couples TRBV27 to TRBJ2-7; 12 bases line up with TRBD2. The junction had 5 bases not matched to a gene; V was cut back by 4 bases and J by 4 bases. Germline CDR1 MNHEY, CDR2 SMNVEV (reference sequence). There are 15 residues in the CDR3. For the CDR3, the DNA is TGTGCCAGCAGTTCCCTAGCGGGGGGGCAGTACGAGCAGTACTTC. Its protein product is CASSSLAGGQYEQYF.

A remark on this clone: The junction departs from the called germline gene at one end, perhaps through a read error. The V gene is TRBV5-1, the J gene TRBJ1-5, with TRBD1 matching 11 bases. Germline values: CDR1 SGHRS, CDR2 YFSETQ. The CDR3 loop spans 14 amino acids. The DNA of the CDR3 is TGCGCCAGCAGTTTGGGGACAGGGGGTCAGCCCCAGCATTTT. Protein sequence: CASSLGTGGQPQHF.

The gene calls are TRBV5-4 and TRBJ1-2; D is ambiguous. Germline assignment: CDR1 SGHNT and CDR2 YYREEE (reference sequence). The CDR3 length is 14 residues. Trimming stripped 6 bases from V and 0 bases from J, with 12 bases between. CDR3 bases: TGTGCCAGCACCGAGGCCAGCTCTAACTATGGCTACACCTTC. Its protein is CASTEASSNYGYTF.

This sequence joins TRBV11-3 and TRBJ2-1; 10 nucleotides line up with TRBD1. CDR1 SGHNT and CDR2 YENEEA come from the germline V gene. Trimming at V came to 3 bases and at J to 5 bases, leaving 4 bases not matched to a gene. The CDR3 consists of 15 residues. CDR3 sequence reads: CASSLAGQGDNEQFF. For the CDR3, the DNA is TGTGCCAGCAGCTTGGCAGGACAGGGGGACAATGAGCAGTTCTTC.

This chain joins TRBV4-3 and TRBJ1-1; 8 nucleotides align to TRBD1. From germline, CDR1 is LGHNA and CDR2 YSLEER. The V and J ends lost 4 bases and 2 bases, in that order; junction bases with no gene match: 6. The CDR3 loop spans 15 amino acids. CDR3 coding DNA: TGCGCCAGCAGCCCCTCGACAGGGGCTAACACTGAAGCTTTCTTT. Translating it yields CASSPSTGANTEAFF.

V usage is TRBV19 and J usage is TRBJ2-5, with TRBD1 identical over 7 bases. This CDR3 is 14 amino acids long. J gave up 5 bases and V 1 base, and 4 bases lay outside the gene matches. CDR1 is LNHDA, CDR2 SQIVND, per germline (reference sequence). CDR3 sequence reads: CASSIATGKETQYF. The CDR3 DNA follows: TGTGCCAGTAGTATAGCGACAGGGAAGGAGACCCAGTACTTC.

To note about this clone: At the DNA level, this CDR3 is encoded by other sequences in the same sample as well. This CDR3 reads CASSLEGGSGNTIYF. The CDR3 DNA reads TGTGCCAGCAGCTTAGAGGGGGGCTCTGGAAACACCATATATTTT. V gene TRBV7-9 combines with J gene TRBJ1-3, with a tentative D call TRBD1 (6 bases). The germline CDR1 and CDR2 sequences are SEHNR and FQNEAQ (reference sequence). CDR3 size: 15 residues. V lost 1 base to trimming and J lost 0 bases, with 7 bases between them.

The V and J genes are TRBV9 and TRBJ1-2, with D maybe TRBD1 (5 bases). The V gene's germline CDR1 is SGDLS and CDR2 YYNGEE. Trimming cost V 3 bases and J 7 bases, with 16 bases left between them. The CDR3 loop spans 14 amino acids. CDR3 amino acids: CASSDGTAQRGYTF. CDR3 coding DNA: TGTGCCAGCAGCGACGGGACCGCCCAACGTGGCTACACCTTC.

The V gene is TRBV28, the J gene TRBJ2-5; 9 positions match TRBD2. Germline V gene sequence: CDR1 MDHEN, CDR2 SYDVKM. V shed 10 bases and J 1 base; nucleotides not matched to a gene: 10. The CDR3 sequence is 15 residues long. The CDR3 loop is CAMSRLSGGQETQYF. CDR3 coding DNA: TGTGCCATGTCCAGGCTTAGCGGGGGCCAAGAGACCCAGTACTTC.

This clone was recorded many times. The chain employs TRBV7-2 and TRBJ2-7; 10 positions agree with TRBD1. There are 14 residues in the CDR3. Germline V gene sequence: CDR1 SGHTA, CDR2 FQGNSA. Germline trimming cut 5 bases from V and 3 bases from J; bases unmatched to any gene: 4. The CDR3 loop reads CASSTGTGDYEQYF. DNA of the CDR3: TGTGCCAGCAGCACCGGGACAGGGGACTACGAGCAGTACTTC.

The chain is built from TRBV11-2 and TRBJ2-7; 8 nucleotides line up with TRBD2. J gave up 0 bases and V 5 bases, and 15 bases lay outside the gene matches. Per germline, CDR1 SGHAT and CDR2 FQNNGV. CDR3 size: 18 residues. This CDR3 reads CASSASRGGRGDSYEQYF. For the CDR3, the DNA is TGTGCCAGCAGCGCCTCCAGGGGCGGGCGGGGGGACTCCTACGAGCAGTACTTC.

This chain connects TRBV10-1 to TRBJ1-1, with D possibly TRBD1 on 6 matching bases. The CDR3 contains 13 residues. Trimming cost V 2 bases and J 8 bases, with 12 bases left between them. Germline V gives CDR1 WNHNN, CDR2 SYGVQD (reference sequence). CDR3: CASSEGGLGEAFF. CDR3 DNA sequence: TGCGCCAGCAGTGAGGGGGGCCTCGGGGAAGCTTTCTTT.

The CDR3 protein is CAISGGGDEKLFF. DNA for the CDR3: TGTGCCATCAGTGGGGGAGGGGACGAAAAACTGTTTTTT. The chain couples TRBV10-3 to TRBJ1-4, with a tentative D call TRBD1 (5 bases). Trimming took off 4 bases at V and 8 bases at J, with 11 bases between the two ends. The CDR3 length is 13 residues. CDR1 is ENHRY and CDR2 is SYGVKD in the germline V gene.

The chain has TRBV10-3 and TRBJ1-6, with D maybe TRBD1 (6 bases). Germline V gives CDR1 ENHRY, CDR2 SYGVKD. V was shortened by 6 bases and J by 3 bases, with 21 bases between the two germline ends. This CDR3 region has 18 residues. The CDR3 loop is CAIRGATGGRIYNSPLHF. The CDR3 coding sequence is TGTGCCATCAGGGGGGCGACTGGGGGCCGAATCTATAATTCACCCCTCCACTTT.

This clone was recorded only once. V gene TRBV7-2 combines with J gene TRBJ2-2; D might be TRBD2 (5 bases). This CDR3 has 14 amino acids. Germline V lookup: CDR1 SGHTA, CDR2 FQGNSA. With 6 bases removed from V and 7 bases from J, the gap between germline ends came to 15 bases. The DNA of the CDR3 is TGTGCCAGCAGTCATAGCGAGGCCAGCGGGGAGCTGTTTTTT. Translating gives CASSHSEASGELFF.

V gene TRBV11-2 combines with J gene TRBJ1-6, with D possibly TRBD1 on 5 matching bases. V was clipped by 1 base and J by 7 bases, with 11 bases between them. Germline CDR1 SGHAT, CDR2 FQNNGV. CDR3 length: 15 amino acids. In DNA form, the CDR3 reads TGTGCCAGCAGCTTAGCGGGGGTTGGCAATTCACCCCTCCACTTT. It translates to CASSLAGVGNSPLHF.

The genes are TRBV7-8 and TRBJ1-1; no definite D call. Germline lookup yields CDR1 SGHVS and CDR2 FQNEAQ. Trimming shortened V by 2 bases and J by 9 bases, and 13 bases separated the two germline ends. The CDR3 sequence is 13 residues long. The CDR3 sequence is CASSLHTSQKAFF. DNA for the CDR3: TGTGCCAGCAGCTTACACACATCCCAGAAAGCTTTCTTT. The variable domain in full, with the rest retrieved from reference TRBV7-8 and TRBJ1-1, is GAGVSQSPRYKVAKRGQDVALRCDPISGHVSLFWYQQALGQGPEFLTYFQNEAQLDKSGLPSDRFFAERPEGSVSTLKIQRTQQEDSAVYLCASSLHTSQKAFFGQGTRLTVV.